This T cell receptor (beta chain) was recorded in a study of cytomegalovirus exposure and HLA in healthy donors. CDR1 LNHDA and CDR2 SQIVND come from the germline V gene (reference sequence). V lost 3 bases and J lost 4, with 15 bases in between. There are 15 residues in the CDR3. Assay: immunoSEQ multiplex PCR; the TCRdb copy retains only in-frame clones and omits some. The top ten clones hold more than 14% of a sample with more than 45,000 clones, 85% to 90% of them seen once. This clone has a single count. The sequence derives from a woman younger than 30 in good health and CMV-seronegative. This chain links TRBV19 with TRBJ1-1, with D unresolved. Source material: PBMCs. The CDR3 coding sequence is TGTGCCAGTAGTATCTGGGCCGGCGGGAGCACTGAAGCTTTCTTT. It yields the protein CASSIWAGGSTEAFF.